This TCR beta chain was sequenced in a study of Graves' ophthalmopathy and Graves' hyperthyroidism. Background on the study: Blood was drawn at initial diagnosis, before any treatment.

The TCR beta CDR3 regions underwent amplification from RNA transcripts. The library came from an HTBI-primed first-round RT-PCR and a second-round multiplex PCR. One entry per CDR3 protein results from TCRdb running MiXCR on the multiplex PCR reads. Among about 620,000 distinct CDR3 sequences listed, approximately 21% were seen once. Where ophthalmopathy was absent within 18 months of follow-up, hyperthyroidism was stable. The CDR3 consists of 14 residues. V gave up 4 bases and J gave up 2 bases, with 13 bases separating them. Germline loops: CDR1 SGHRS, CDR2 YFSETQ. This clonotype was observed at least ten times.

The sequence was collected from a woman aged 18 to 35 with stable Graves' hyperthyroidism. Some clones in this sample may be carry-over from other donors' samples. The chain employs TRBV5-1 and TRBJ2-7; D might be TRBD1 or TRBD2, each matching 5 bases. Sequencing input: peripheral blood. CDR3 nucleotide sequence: TGCGCCAGCAGCCCCGAGGGACCGACCTACGAGCAGTACTTC. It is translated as CASSPEGPTYEQYF.